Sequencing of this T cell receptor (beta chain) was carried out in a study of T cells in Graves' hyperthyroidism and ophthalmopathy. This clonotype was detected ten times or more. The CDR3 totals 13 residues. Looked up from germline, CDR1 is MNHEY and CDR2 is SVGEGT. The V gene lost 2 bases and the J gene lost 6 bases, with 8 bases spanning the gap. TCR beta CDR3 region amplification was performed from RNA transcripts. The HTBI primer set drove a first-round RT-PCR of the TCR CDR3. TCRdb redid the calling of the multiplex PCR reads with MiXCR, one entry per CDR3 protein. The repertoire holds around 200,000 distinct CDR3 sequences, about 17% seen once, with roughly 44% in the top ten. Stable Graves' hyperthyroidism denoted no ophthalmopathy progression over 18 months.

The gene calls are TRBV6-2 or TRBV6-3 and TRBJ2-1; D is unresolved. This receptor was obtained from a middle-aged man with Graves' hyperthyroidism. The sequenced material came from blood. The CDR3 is CASSYADPNEQFF. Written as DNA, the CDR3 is TGTGCCAGCAGTTACGCCGACCCCAATGAGCAGTTCTTC.